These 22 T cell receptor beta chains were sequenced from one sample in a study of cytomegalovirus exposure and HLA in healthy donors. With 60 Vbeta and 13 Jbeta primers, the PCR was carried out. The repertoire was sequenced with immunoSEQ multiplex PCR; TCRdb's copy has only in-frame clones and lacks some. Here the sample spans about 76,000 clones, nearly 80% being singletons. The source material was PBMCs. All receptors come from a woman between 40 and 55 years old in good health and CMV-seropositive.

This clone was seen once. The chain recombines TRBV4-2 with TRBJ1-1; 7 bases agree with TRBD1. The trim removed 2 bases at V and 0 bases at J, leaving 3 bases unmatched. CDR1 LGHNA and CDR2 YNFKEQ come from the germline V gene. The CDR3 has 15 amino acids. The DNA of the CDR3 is TGTGCCAGCAGCCAACCGACAGGGATGAACACTGAAGCTTTCTTT. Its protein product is CASSQPTGMNTEAFF.

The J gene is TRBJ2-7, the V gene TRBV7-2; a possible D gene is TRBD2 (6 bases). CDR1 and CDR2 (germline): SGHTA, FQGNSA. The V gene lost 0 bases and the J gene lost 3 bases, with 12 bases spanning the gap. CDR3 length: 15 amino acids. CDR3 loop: CASSLAPGLFYEQYF. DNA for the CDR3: TGTGCCAGCAGCTTAGCCCCGGGACTGTTCTACGAGCAGTACTTC.

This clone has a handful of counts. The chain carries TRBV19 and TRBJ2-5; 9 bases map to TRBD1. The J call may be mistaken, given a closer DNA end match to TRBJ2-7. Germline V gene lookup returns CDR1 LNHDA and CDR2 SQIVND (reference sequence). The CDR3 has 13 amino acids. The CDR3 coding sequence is TGTGCCAGTAGTATGGGACAGGGCACCGAGCAGTACTTC. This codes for CASSMGQGTEQYF.

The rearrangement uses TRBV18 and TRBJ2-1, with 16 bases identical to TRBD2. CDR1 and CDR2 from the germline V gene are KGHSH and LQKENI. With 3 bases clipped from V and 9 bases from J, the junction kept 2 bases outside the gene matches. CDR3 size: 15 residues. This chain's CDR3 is CASSPGLAGGLEQFF. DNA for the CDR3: TGTGCCAGCTCACCGGGACTAGCGGGGGGGCTTGAGCAGTTCTTC.

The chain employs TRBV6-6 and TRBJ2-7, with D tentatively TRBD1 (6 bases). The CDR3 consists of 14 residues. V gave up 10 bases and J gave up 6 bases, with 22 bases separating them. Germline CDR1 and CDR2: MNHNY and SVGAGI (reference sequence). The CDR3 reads CAIRKPGVFREQYF. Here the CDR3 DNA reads TGTGCCATCAGGAAGCCAGGGGTTTTTCGCGAGCAGTACTTC.

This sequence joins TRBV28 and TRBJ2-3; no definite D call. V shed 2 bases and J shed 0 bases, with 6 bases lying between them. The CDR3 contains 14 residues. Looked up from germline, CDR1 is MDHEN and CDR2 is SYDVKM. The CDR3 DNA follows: TGTGCCAGCAGTTTAGCGGCTAGCACAGATACGCAGTATTTT. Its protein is CASSLAASTDTQYF.

The chain's CDR3 is CASSLSPGASYEQYF. The DNA of the CDR3 is TGTGCCAGCAGTTTATCCCCAGGCGCCTCCTACGAGCAGTACTTC. The rearrangement joins TRBV27 to TRBJ2-7; D is ambiguous. Trimming removed 0 bases from V and 0 bases from J, with 9 bases in between. This CDR3 is 15 amino acids long. The germline gives CDR1 MNHEY, CDR2 SMNVEV (reference sequence).

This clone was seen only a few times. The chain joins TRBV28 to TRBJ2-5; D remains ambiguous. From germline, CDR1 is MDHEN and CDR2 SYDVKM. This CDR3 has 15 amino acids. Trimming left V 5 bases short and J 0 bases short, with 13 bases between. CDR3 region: CASSPPVEYQETQYF. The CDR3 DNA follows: TGTGCCAGCAGTCCCCCGGTCGAGTACCAAGAGACCCAGTACTTC.

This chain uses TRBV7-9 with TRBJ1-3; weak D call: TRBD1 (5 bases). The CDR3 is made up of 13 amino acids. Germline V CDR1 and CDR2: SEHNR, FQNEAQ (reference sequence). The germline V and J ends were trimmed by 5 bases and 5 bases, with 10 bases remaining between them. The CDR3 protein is CASSLGARNTIYF. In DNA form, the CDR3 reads TGTGCCAGCAGCCTAGGGGCCCGAAACACCATATATTTT.

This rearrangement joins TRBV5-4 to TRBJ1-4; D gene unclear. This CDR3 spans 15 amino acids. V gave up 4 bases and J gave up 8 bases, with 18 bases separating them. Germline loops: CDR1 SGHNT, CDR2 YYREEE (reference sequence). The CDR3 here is CASSSEVGSGEKLFF. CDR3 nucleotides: TGTGCCAGCAGCAGCGAGGTCGGGTCTGGCGAAAAACTGTTTTTT. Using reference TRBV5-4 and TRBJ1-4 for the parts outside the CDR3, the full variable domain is ETGVTQSPTHLIKTRGQQVTLRCSSQSGHNTVSWYQQALGQGPQFIFQYYREEENGRGNFPPRFSGLQFPNYSSELNVNALELDDSALYLCASSSEVGSGEKLFFGSGTQLSVL.

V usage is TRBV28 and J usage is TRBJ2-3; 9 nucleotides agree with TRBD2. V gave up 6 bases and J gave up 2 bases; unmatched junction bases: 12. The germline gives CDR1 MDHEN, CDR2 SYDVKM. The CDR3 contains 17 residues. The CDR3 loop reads CASSARGAGGITDTQYF. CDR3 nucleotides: TGTGCCAGCAGCGCTAGGGGGGCGGGGGGGATCACAGATACGCAGTATTTT.

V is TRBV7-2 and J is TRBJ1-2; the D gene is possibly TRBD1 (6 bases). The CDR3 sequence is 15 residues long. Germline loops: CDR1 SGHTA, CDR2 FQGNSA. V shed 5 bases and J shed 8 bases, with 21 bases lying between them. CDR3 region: CASSIYRDGGTGYTF. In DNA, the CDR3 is TGTGCCAGCAGCATTTACAGGGATGGCGGTACAGGCTACACCTTC. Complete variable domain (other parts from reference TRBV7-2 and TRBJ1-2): GAGVSQSPSNKVTEKGKDVELRCDPISGHTALYWYRQSLGQGLEFLIYFQGNSAPDKSGLPSDRFSAERTGGSVSTLTIQRTQQEDSAVYLCASSIYRDGGTGYTFGSGTRLTVV.

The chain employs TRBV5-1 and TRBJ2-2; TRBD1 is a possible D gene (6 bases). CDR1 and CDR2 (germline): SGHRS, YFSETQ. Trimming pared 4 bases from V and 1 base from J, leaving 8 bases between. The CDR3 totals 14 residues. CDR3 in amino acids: CASSIQGNTGELFF. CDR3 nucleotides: TGCGCCAGCAGCATACAGGGGAACACCGGGGAGCTGTTTTTT.

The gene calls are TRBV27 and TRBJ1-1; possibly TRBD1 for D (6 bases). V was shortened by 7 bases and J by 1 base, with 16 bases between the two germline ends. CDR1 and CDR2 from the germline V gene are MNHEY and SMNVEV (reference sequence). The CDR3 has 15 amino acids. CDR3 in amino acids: CASNPLQGKNTEAFF. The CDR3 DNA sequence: TGTGCCAGCAATCCTCTACAGGGAAAGAACACTGAAGCTTTCTTT.

CDR3 nucleotides: TGTGCCAGCTCACAACTTCGGGACAGGGGATTTTACGAGCAGTACTTC. Translation gives CASSQLRDRGFYEQYF. The chain joins TRBV18 to TRBJ2-7; 10 bases align to TRBD1. Germline V gene sequence: CDR1 KGHSH, CDR2 LQKENI. This CDR3 contains 16 residues. Trimming cost V 4 bases and J 4 bases; bases outside gene matches: 10.

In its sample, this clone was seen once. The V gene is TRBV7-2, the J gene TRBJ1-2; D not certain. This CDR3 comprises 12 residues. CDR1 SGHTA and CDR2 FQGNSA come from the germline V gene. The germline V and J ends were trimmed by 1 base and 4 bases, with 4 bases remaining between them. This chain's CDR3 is CASSLDSYGYTF. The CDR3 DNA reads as TGTGCCAGCAGCTTAGACAGCTATGGCTACACCTTC.

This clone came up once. DNA of the CDR3: TGTGCCTGGAGTGTAGGGGGACAGGGTTATGAAAAACTGTTTTTT. This codes for CAWSVGGQGYEKLFF. The V and J genes are TRBV30 and TRBJ1-4; 9 bases map to TRBD1. Germline lookup yields CDR1 GTSNPN and CDR2 SVGIG (reference sequence). The CDR3 is made up of 15 amino acids. With 0 bases clipped from V and 6 bases from J, the junction kept 5 bases outside the gene matches.

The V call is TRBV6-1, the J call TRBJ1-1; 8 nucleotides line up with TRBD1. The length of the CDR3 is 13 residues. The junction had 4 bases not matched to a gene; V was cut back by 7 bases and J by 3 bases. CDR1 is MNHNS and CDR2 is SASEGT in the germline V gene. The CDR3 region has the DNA TGTGCCAGCACCCGGACAGGGTACACTGAAGCTTTCTTT. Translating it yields CASTRTGYTEAFF.

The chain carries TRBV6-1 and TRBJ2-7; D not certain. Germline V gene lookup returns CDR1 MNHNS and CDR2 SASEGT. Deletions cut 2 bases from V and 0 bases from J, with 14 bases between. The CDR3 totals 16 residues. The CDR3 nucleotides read TGTGCCAGCAGTGAATTGCGACAAATAACCTCCTACGAGCAGTACTTC. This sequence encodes CASSELRQITSYEQYF.

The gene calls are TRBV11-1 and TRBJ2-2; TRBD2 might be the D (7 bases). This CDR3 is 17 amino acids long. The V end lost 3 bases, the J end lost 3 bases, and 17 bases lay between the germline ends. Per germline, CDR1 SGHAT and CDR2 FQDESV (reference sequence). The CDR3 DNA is TGTGCCAGCAGCTTGTCCACGGGGGGCTTCTACACCGGGGAGCTGTTTTTT. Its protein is CASSLSTGGFYTGELFF.

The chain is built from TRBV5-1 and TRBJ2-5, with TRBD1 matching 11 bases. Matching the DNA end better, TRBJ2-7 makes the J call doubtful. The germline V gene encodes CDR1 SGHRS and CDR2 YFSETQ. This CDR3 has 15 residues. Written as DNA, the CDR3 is TGCGCCAGCAGCGACGGGACAGGGGGTTTTGACGAGCAGTACTTC. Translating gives CASSDGTGGFDEQYF.

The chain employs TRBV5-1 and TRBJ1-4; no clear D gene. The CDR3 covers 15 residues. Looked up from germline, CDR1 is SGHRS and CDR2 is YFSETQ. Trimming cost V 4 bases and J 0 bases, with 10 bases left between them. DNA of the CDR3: TGCGCCAGCAGCGGGTCCGGGGCAACTAATGAAAAACTGTTTTTT. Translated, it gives CASSGSGATNEKLFF.